This T cell receptor (beta chain) was recovered during a study of Graves' ophthalmopathy and Graves' hyperthyroidism. Whole-study findings and limits: Researchers report that a 13-signature model separated ophthalmopathy from stable hyperthyroidism, posting around 90% sensitivity and less than 82% specificity.

Comments on this clonotype: Antigen: not known.

RNA served as the template for amplifying TCR beta CDR3 regions. In the first round, RT-PCR was carried out with HTBI primers, and a multiplex PCR formed the second round. MiXCR was run by TCRdb on the multiplex PCR reads, yielding one entry per CDR3 protein. This table has about 550,000 distinct CDR3 sequences, just under 40% appearing once. Patients newly diagnosed with hyperthyroidism, under 2 months' duration, were aged 18 to 65, the study reports. Pregnant or lactating patients and those with other autoimmune diseases or uncontrolled infections were excluded. This CDR3 is 16 amino acids long. V shed 4 bases and J shed 5 bases, with 20 bases lying between them.

The sequence came from an adult man with Graves' hyperthyroidism. Sequenced input: peripheral blood or thyroid tissue (not recorded which). The chain employs TRBV12-3 or TRBV12-4 and TRBJ2-5, with D perhaps matching TRBD2 (7 bases). CDR3 residues: CASSYWAGAGIETQYF. The CDR3 coding sequence is TGTGCCAGCAGTTACTGGGCGGGGGCCGGGATCGAGACCCAGTACTTC.